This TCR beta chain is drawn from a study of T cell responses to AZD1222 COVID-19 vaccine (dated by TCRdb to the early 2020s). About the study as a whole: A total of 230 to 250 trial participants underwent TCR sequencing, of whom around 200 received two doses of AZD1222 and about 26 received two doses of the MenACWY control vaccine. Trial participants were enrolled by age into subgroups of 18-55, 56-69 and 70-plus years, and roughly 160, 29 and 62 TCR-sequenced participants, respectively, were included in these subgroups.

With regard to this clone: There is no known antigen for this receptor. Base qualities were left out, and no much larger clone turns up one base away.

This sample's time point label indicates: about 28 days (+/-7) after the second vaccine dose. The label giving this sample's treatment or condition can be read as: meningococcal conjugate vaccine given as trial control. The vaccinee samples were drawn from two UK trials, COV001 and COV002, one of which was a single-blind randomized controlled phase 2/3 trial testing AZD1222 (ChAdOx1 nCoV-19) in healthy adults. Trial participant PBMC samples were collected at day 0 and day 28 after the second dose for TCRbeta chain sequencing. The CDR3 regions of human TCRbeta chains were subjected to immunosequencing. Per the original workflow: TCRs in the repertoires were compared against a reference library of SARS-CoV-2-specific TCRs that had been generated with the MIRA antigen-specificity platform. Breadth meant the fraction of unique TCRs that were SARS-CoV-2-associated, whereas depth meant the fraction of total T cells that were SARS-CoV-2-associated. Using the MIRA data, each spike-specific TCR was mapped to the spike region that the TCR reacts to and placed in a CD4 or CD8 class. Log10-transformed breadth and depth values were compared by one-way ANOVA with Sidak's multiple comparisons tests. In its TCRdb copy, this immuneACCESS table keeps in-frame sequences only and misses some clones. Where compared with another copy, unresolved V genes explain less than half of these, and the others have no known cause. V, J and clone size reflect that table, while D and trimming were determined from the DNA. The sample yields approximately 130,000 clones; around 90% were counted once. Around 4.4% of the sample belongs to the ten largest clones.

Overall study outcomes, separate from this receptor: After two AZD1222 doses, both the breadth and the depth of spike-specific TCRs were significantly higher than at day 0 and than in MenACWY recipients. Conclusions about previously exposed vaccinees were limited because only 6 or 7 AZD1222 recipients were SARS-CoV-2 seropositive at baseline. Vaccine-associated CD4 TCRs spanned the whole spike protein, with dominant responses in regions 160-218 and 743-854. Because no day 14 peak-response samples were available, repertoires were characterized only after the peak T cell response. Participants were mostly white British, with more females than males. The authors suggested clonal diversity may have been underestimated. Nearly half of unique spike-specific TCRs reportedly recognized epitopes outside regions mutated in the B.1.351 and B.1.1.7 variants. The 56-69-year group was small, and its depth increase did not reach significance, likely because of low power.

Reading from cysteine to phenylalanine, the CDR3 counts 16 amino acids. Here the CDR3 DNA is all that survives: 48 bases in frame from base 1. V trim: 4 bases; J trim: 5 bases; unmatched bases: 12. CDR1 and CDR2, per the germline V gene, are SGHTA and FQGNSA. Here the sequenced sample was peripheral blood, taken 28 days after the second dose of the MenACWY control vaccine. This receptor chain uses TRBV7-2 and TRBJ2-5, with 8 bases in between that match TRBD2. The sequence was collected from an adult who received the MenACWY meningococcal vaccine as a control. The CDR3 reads CASSSHGAGGLETQYF. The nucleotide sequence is TGTGCCAGCAGCTCCCACGGGGCGGGGGGCCTGGAGACCCAGTACTTC.